The present entry profiles one TCR beta chain with its context. Preparation of the TCRbeta library involved a method that used unique molecular identifiers. From the PCR reads, TCRdb called clonotypes with MiXCR, one entry per CDR3 protein. The repertoire includes some 350,000 distinct CDR3 sequences, 10% of them detected once, and less than 2.5% sits in the top ten. This sample stems from a study of T-cell reconstitution after alpha-beta-depleted transplantation in children. Trimming took off 4 bases at V and 1 base at J, with 7 bases between the two ends. The germline gives CDR1 SEHNR, CDR2 FQNEAQ (reference sequence). This CDR3 spans 13 amino acids.

The J gene is TRBJ2-5, the V gene TRBV7-9, with D perhaps TRBD2 (6 bases). This TCR came from a human donor who donated a stem cell graft to a child with acute lymphoblastic leukemia. The sequencing here drew on PBMCs from the stem cell graft donor, taken from the stem cell graft. The DNA of the CDR3 is TGTGCCAGCAGCTCGACTAGCCAAGAGACCCAGTACTTC. Translation gives CASSSTSQETQYF.